This T cell receptor (beta chain) was documented in a study of cytomegalovirus exposure and HLA in healthy donors. Study outcomes and limitations: The later analysis indicated that the majority of CMV-associated TCR beta chains appeared HLA-restricted. Later analysis found that TCR beta chains associated with HLA were more clonally expanded than other, equally common chains.

Details on this clone: Its antigen remains unidentified.

PCR was performed using 60 Vbeta and 13 Jbeta primers. The assay was immunoSEQ multiplex PCR, and TCRdb's table has in-frame clones only and misses some. The data show about 140,000 clones, approximately 75% seen once. J lost 4 bases, V lost 2 bases, and 4 bases had no gene match. There are 15 residues in the CDR3. The germline gives CDR1 LGHNA, CDR2 YSLEER. The rearrangement uses TRBV4-3 and TRBJ2-3, with 9 bases that match TRBD2. Sequencing used PBMCs. The receptor was derived from a male donor in good health and CMV-seronegative. The CDR3 bases are TGCGCCAGCAGCCAACAGGCGGGGGGGGCAGATACGCAGTATTTT. Protein: CASSQQAGGADTQYF.